This TCR beta chain was captured by sequencing in a study of T cells after yellow fever vaccination (dated by TCRdb to the late 2010s). Study-level background: Libraries from fractions with low cell numbers were prepared with the SMART-Seq v4 Ultra Low Input RNA kit. To follow T-cell clones before and after primary and booster YFV17D yellow fever vaccination, bulk TCR alpha and beta repertoires were sequenced over time. Two healthy male donors, one aged 18 to 29 and one aged 30 to 39 years, were included in the cohort. Blood was drawn at multiple timepoints before and after primary and secondary immunization, with bulk PBMC replicates and cell subsets isolated.

As concerns this clonotype: The clone's antigen remains unknown. There are no base qualities to consult, and no much larger clone falls within one base.

Synthesis of TCR cDNA relied on 5'RACE template switching, a step that introduced a universal primer site along with unique molecular identifiers. Priming of cDNA synthesis was performed from both the TCR alpha and TCR beta constant segments. Libraries were amplified in two PCR steps, with sample barcodes and sequencing adapters added in the second step. Sequencing of libraries was done on Illumina HiSeq 2500 (2x100 bp) or NovaSeq (2x150 bp). In the authors' own workflow: MIGEC handled demultiplexing of reads and collapsing into UMI consensus sequences, while MiXCR performed V(D)J alignment. Vaccine-responding clonotypes were defined with edgeR using replicate PBMC samples, requiring FDR below 0.01 and a log2 fold change above 5 up to day 15. Bulk clonotypes were assigned CD4 or CD8 identity according to which sequenced CD4 or CD8 repertoire held them at higher abundance. TCRdb took the public reads, trimmed them with fastp at Q25, ran MiXCR for clone calling and kept in-frame beta chains. Each CDR3 protein appears once, grouped with its most common genes and DNA. For this entry, the V and J calls and clone size follow TCRdb and not the study's own pipeline. Counted in this sample were around 550,000 distinct CDR3 sequences; roughly 19% of them appeared once. Around an eighth of the sample rests with the top ten.

In the paper's terms, the treatment or condition label means: live attenuated yellow fever vaccine strain. At each blood-draw timepoint, two biological replicates of bulk PBMCs were collected. A standard Ficoll-Paque protocol was used to isolate PBMCs from peripheral blood. RNA was extracted with TriZol from bulk PBMCs, CD4 and CD8 fractions, and dextramer-positive and dextramer-negative fractions. General conclusions and limits of the study: Because abundant contaminating clonotypes from the bulk population could be contained in FACS-sorted repertoires, computational filtering was required. The secondary T-cell response was found to be weaker but faster than the primary response, with a peak reached on day 5 rather than on day 15. Because only a couple of donors were included in the study, the extent to which the findings can be generalized is limited. Most clones expanded after primary vaccination (approximately 95% of CD4 and about 85% of CD8) were re-detected after the booster, suggesting that broad memory maintenance occurred. A small share of clonotypes was detected in both CD4 and CD8 compartments, with the overlap likely arising from convergent recombination.

Here the sequenced sample was PBMCs, taken 15 days after the yellow fever booster vaccination. The source is a man younger than 45 who received the YFV17D yellow fever vaccine.

The DNA sequence reads TGCAGCGCAACGGTGGCGGGAGGGCCGGATACGCAGTATTTT. Its coded protein is CSATVAGGPDTQYF. The chain employs TRBV29-1 and TRBJ2-3, and 9 junctional nucleotides match TRBD2. The CDR3, from cysteine to phenylalanine, totals 14 residues. Only CDR3 DNA remains: 42 bases, in frame from the first base. The V end gives up 7 bases and the J end 6 bases, leaving 11 bases in the junction not matched to a gene. Looking up the germline V gene yields CDR1 SQVTM and CDR2 ANQGSEA.